The 18 T cell receptor beta chains presented below share a single source sample, sequenced in a study of cytomegalovirus exposure and HLA in healthy donors. PCR amplification relied on 60 Vbeta primers (plus 13 Jbeta primers). The assay was immunoSEQ multiplex PCR, and TCRdb's table has in-frame clones only and misses some. This sample has about 120,000 clones, with around 10% found just once. The sample comprised PBMCs. The receptors derive from a man under 40 in good health and CMV-seronegative.

This chain connects TRBV19 to TRBJ2-2; D is perhaps TRBD2 (5 bases). CDR1 is LNHDA, CDR2 SQIVND, per germline (reference sequence). V gave up 3 bases and J gave up 6 bases, with 11 bases separating them. The CDR3 spans 14 residues. The CDR3 DNA follows: TGTGCCAGTAGTATGGACGGGGTGGCCGGGGAGCTGTTTTTT. Translated: CASSMDGVAGELFF.

The chain couples TRBV19 to TRBJ1-1; 9 nucleotides line up with TRBD1. J lost 2 bases, V lost 3 bases, and 4 bases had no gene match. This CDR3 is 15 amino acids long. Germline V lookup: CDR1 LNHDA, CDR2 SQIVND (reference sequence). CDR3 coding DNA: TGTGCCAGTAGTATCGCGGGACAGGGAAACACTGAAGCTTTCTTT. Its protein product is CASSIAGQGNTEAFF.

This clone came up a few times. CDR3 loop: CASSPPTGNPPETQYF. CDR3 coding DNA: TGTGCCAGCTCACCACCGACAGGGAACCCCCCAGAGACCCAGTACTTC. The V call is TRBV18, the J call TRBJ2-5, with 7 bases aligning to TRBD1. This CDR3 has 16 amino acids. Germline V gene data show CDR1 as KGHSH and CDR2 as LQKENI. The ends lost 0 bases at V and 4 bases at J; junction bases unmatched: 8.

The V gene is TRBV5-4, the J gene TRBJ1-1, with no clear D. The CDR3 covers 15 residues. Trimming removed 0 bases at V and 4 bases at J, with 13 bases between. Germline assignment: CDR1 SGHNT and CDR2 YYREEE (reference sequence). Written as DNA, the CDR3 is TGTGCCAGCAGCTTGGATCGGGAGAAAACCACTGAAGCTTTCTTT. This translates into CASSLDREKTTEAFF.

The V and J genes are TRBV7-3 and TRBJ2-3; 8 bases fit TRBD2. The CDR3 length is 15 residues. The germline CDR1 and CDR2 sequences are SGHTA and FQGTGA. V shed 5 bases and J 2 bases; nucleotides not matched to a gene: 6. CDR3: CASSPSGRNTDTQYF. CDR3 coding DNA: TGTGCCAGCAGCCCAAGCGGGAGAAACACAGATACGCAGTATTTT.

In this sample, this clone turned up once. The rearrangement joins TRBV2 to TRBJ2-7, with D maybe TRBD2 (7 bases). Germline CDR1 reads SNHLY; CDR2 reads FYNNEI. Between the trimmed V and J ends, which lost 5 bases and 4 bases, there was a span of 15 bases. CDR3 size: 14 residues. CDR3 region: CASSQSAGTYEQYF. In DNA, the CDR3 is TGTGCCAGCAGTCAATCAGCGGGGACATACGAGCAGTACTTC. The variable domain in full, with the rest retrieved from reference TRBV2 and TRBJ2-7, is EPEVTQTPSHQVTQMGQEVILRCVPISNHLYFYWYRQILGQKVEFLVSFYNNEISEKSEIFDDQFSVERPDGSNFTLKIRSTKLEDSAMYFCASSQSAGTYEQYFGPGTRLTVT.

The genes are TRBV10-1 and TRBJ1-1; D gene uncertain. The germline gives CDR1 WNHNN, CDR2 SYGVQD (reference sequence). The CDR3 is 14 amino acids. V was cut by 0 bases and J by 5 bases, with 10 bases left in between. CDR3: CASSESGRETEAFF. CDR3 sequence (DNA): TGCGCCAGCAGTGAGTCGGGAAGGGAGACTGAAGCTTTCTTT.

This clone was counted a few times. The chain joins TRBV5-1 to TRBJ2-1; no reliable D call. The germline V gene has CDR1 SGHRS and CDR2 YFSETQ. Between the trimmed V and J ends, which lost 1 base and 0 bases, there was a span of 5 bases. The CDR3 spans 14 residues. The CDR3 nucleotides read TGCGCCAGCAGCTTGACAGTCTCCTACAATGAGCAGTTCTTC. Translation gives CASSLTVSYNEQFF.

Only a few counts were recorded for this clone. J is TRBJ2-5 and V is TRBV19; 12 bases agree with TRBD2. The CDR3 is 15 residues long. Germline CDR1 is LNHDA and CDR2 is SQIVND (reference sequence). V gave up 1 base and J gave up 5 bases; unmatched junction bases: 2. The CDR3 loop reads CASSIGLAGGETQYF. The CDR3 DNA sequence: TGTGCCAGTAGTATAGGGCTAGCGGGAGGGGAGACCCAGTACTTC.

This clone was found a few times. CDR3 loop: CASNSQGGKNIQYF. For the CDR3, the DNA is TGTGCCAGCAACTCCCAAGGGGGTAAAAACATTCAGTACTTC. This chain links TRBV7-2 with TRBJ2-4; maybe TRBD1 (6 bases). Trimming removed 7 bases at V and 4 bases at J, with 14 bases between. Germline CDR1 SGHTA, CDR2 FQGNSA. The CDR3 consists of 14 residues.

V usage is TRBV27 and J usage is TRBJ2-1; maybe TRBD2 (6 bases). CDR1 and CDR2 (germline): MNHEY, SMNVEV (reference sequence). Trimming left V 7 bases short and J 5 bases short, with 12 bases between. The CDR3 spans 13 residues. This CDR3 is CASTGSANNEQFF. CDR3 nucleotide sequence: TGTGCCAGCACCGGGAGCGCCAACAATGAGCAGTTCTTC.

This clone was counted between two and nine times. This chain uses TRBV7-2 with TRBJ1-4; unclear D gene. V was cut by 5 bases and J by 0 bases, with 10 bases left in between. The CDR3 sequence is 15 residues long. Germline CDR1 is SGHTA and CDR2 is FQGNSA. This chain's CDR3 is CASSQGVATNEKLFF. CDR3 nucleotide sequence: TGTGCCAGCAGCCAAGGAGTTGCAACTAATGAAAAACTGTTTTTT. Drawing the rest from reference TRBV7-2 and TRBJ1-4, the complete variable domain is GAGVSQSPSNKVTEKGKDVELRCDPISGHTALYWYRQSLGQGLEFLIYFQGNSAPDKSGLPSDRFSAERTGGSVSTLTIQRTQQEDSAVYLCASSQGVATNEKLFFGSGTQLSVL.

The chain joins TRBV5-4 to TRBJ2-5; tentatively, D is TRBD2 (7 bases). Between the trimmed V and J ends, which lost 4 bases and 5 bases, there was a span of 18 bases. Per germline, CDR1 SGHNT and CDR2 YYREEE (reference sequence). This CDR3 is 15 amino acids long. CDR3 amino acids: CASSLKRGGYETQYF. The CDR3 DNA reads as TGTGCCAGCAGCCTGAAGAGGGGGGGCTACGAGACCCAGTACTTC.

This clone was detected only a few times. The junction differs from germline at one of its ends, possibly a read error. Written as DNA, the CDR3 is TGTGCCAGCAGTCAGGGCCCAAAGTTCTTC. Its translation is CASSQGPKFF. V is TRBV28 and J is TRBJ2-7; possibly TRBD1 for D (5 bases). The CDR3 runs 10 residues. CDR1 is MDHEN, CDR2 SYDVKM, per germline.

This clone showed up just a few times. The chain joins TRBV5-4 to TRBJ2-5; perhaps TRBD1 as D (5 bases). The CDR3 covers 14 residues. Trimming took 3 bases from V and 7 from J, leaving 16 bases between them. CDR1 and CDR2 from the germline V gene are SGHNT and YYREEE (reference sequence). The DNA for the CDR3 is TGTGCCAGCAGCTCCGGCAGGGCCGATGGGACCCAGTACTTC. Protein product: CASSSGRADGTQYF.

The rearrangement uses TRBV6-1 and TRBJ1-5; D is uncertain. The germline V gene encodes CDR1 MNHNS and CDR2 SASEGT. Trimming pared 7 bases from V and 8 bases from J, leaving 18 bases between. The length of the CDR3 is 14 residues. For the CDR3, the DNA is TGTGCCAGCAAACCCCTGAGGGTTGGCGAGCCCCAGCATTTT. This encodes CASKPLRVGEPQHF.

This rearrangement joins TRBV7-9 to TRBJ2-4; D perhaps matches TRBD2 (6 bases). CDR1 and CDR2 from the germline V gene are SEHNR and FQNEAQ (reference sequence). This CDR3 is built from 13 residues. The V and J ends lost 5 bases and 7 bases respectively, with 12 bases between them. The DNA for the CDR3 is TGTGCCAGCAGCCTCGGGGGTACCAACATTCAGTACTTC. This sequence encodes CASSLGGTNIQYF.

The chain links TRBV5-4 to TRBJ1-1; D is unclear. The CDR3 is made up of 13 amino acids. CDR1 SGHNT and CDR2 YYREEE come from the germline V gene (reference sequence). V lost 4 bases and J lost 0, with 7 bases in between. CDR3 amino acids: CASSRGMNTEAFF. As DNA, the CDR3 is TGTGCCAGCAGCCGCGGAATGAACACTGAAGCTTTCTTT.